These 23 T cell receptor beta chains share one sample of origin, sequenced in a study of cytomegalovirus exposure and HLA in healthy donors. TCRdb's table, derived via immunoSEQ multiplex PCR, lists solely in-frame clones and lacks some. The table includes about 130,000 clones, around 90% detected once. The sequenced sample was PBMCs. Every receptor here comes from a woman in her thirties in good health and CMV-seropositive.

The V and J genes are TRBV2 and TRBJ2-2, with D possibly TRBD1 on 6 matching bases. Between the trimmed V and J ends, which lost 1 base and 4 bases, there was a span of 13 bases. Per the germline V gene, CDR1 is SNHLY and CDR2 is FYNNEI. The CDR3 totals 16 residues. This CDR3 reads CASSEGPGDFTGELFF. CDR3 in DNA: TGTGCCAGCAGTGAAGGGCCAGGGGATTTCACCGGGGAGCTGTTTTTT.

V and J are TRBV27 and TRBJ2-7, with 8 positions matching TRBD1. The length of the CDR3 is 14 residues. Germline V gene sequence: CDR1 MNHEY, CDR2 SMNVEV (reference sequence). Germline trimming cut 3 bases from V and 9 bases from J; bases unmatched to any gene: 10. CDR3 protein: CASSFSGQGAGQYF. CDR3 DNA sequence: TGTGCCAGCAGTTTTTCCGGACAGGGAGCCGGGCAGTACTTC.

This clone occurred once. This rearrangement joins TRBV2 to TRBJ1-2, with TRBD1 matching 7 bases. Germline CDR1 reads SNHLY; CDR2 reads FYNNEI. The CDR3 has 15 residues. V lost 8 bases and J lost 4; bases outside the gene matches: 13. In DNA form, the CDR3 reads TGTGCCAGCGACGCTCGACAGGGTAAATCCTATGGCTACACCTTC. Protein product: CASDARQGKSYGYTF.

The rearrangement links TRBV2 to TRBJ1-3, with a possible D match to TRBD1 (5 bases). The V gene's germline CDR1 is SNHLY and CDR2 FYNNEI. The CDR3 contains 13 residues. Trimming shortened V by 7 bases and J by 4 bases, and 11 bases separated the two germline ends. CDR3 sequence: CASTGIGGNTIYF. The DNA of the CDR3 is TGTGCCAGCACAGGGATCGGAGGAAACACCATATATTTT.

The chain uses TRBV5-1 and TRBJ2-2; D not resolved. The CDR3 has 15 residues. V lost 5 bases and J lost 0, with 11 bases in between. Germline V lookup: CDR1 SGHRS, CDR2 YFSETQ. The CDR3 DNA is TGCGCCAGCAGGAGATTCACGTCGAACACCGGGGAGCTGTTTTTT. Translating it yields CASRRFTSNTGELFF.

Only one count was recorded for this clone. This chain uses TRBV2 with TRBJ2-7; tentatively, D is TRBD2 (7 bases). Trimming shortened V by 6 bases and J by 4 bases, and 22 bases separated the two germline ends. Germline CDR1 SNHLY, CDR2 FYNNEI. This CDR3 is 16 amino acids long. CDR3 sequence: CASSQGGGPLGYEQYF. DNA for the CDR3: TGTGCCAGCAGCCAAGGGGGAGGGCCTTTGGGGTACGAGCAGTACTTC.

The chain uses TRBV2 and TRBJ2-2, with a tentative D call TRBD1 (6 bases). V was cut by 8 bases and J by 1 base, with 8 bases left in between. Germline V lookup: CDR1 SNHLY, CDR2 FYNNEI. The CDR3 sequence is 13 residues long. Here the CDR3 reads CASGGQNTGELFF. CDR3 DNA: TGTGCCAGCGGGGGACAGAACACCGGGGAGCTGTTTTTT.

Only one count was recorded for this clone. The J gene is TRBJ2-7, the V gene TRBV5-1; D is undetermined. This CDR3 region has 13 residues. With 0 bases removed from V and 2 bases from J, the gap between germline ends came to 6 bases. CDR1 is SGHRS, CDR2 YFSETQ, per germline. The CDR3 DNA is TGCGCCAGCAGCTTGGATGGGCCCTACGAGCAGTACTTC. This encodes CASSLDGPYEQYF.

The chain has TRBV2 and TRBJ2-1, with TRBD1 as a possible D gene (5 bases). V shed 5 bases and J shed 10 bases, with 24 bases lying between them. The length of the CDR3 is 16 residues. Looked up from germline, CDR1 is SNHLY and CDR2 is FYNNEI. CDR3 DNA sequence: TGTGCCAGCAGTTATATTACAGGAGTCCCCCCTTGGGAGCAGTTCTTC. Protein product: CASSYITGVPPWEQFF.

The table lists this clone with many counts. The chain carries TRBV25-1 and TRBJ2-2, with a tentative D call TRBD1 (6 bases). The CDR3 runs 13 residues. Germline loops: CDR1 MGHDK, CDR2 SYGVNS. The ends were cut back, 8 bases at V and 2 bases at J, with 9 bases in the middle. CDR3 region: CASQTGNTGELFF. For the CDR3, the DNA is TGTGCCAGCCAGACAGGAAACACCGGGGAGCTGTTTTTT.

This chain links TRBV28 with TRBJ2-1, with a weak D call TRBD2 (6 bases). V was clipped by 6 bases and J by 9 bases, with 15 bases between them. The CDR3 loop spans 13 amino acids. From germline, CDR1 is MDHEN and CDR2 SYDVKM. The CDR3 reads CASSLGTLGEQFF. CDR3 nucleotide sequence: TGTGCCAGCAGCCTCGGGACTCTTGGTGAGCAGTTCTTC.

This chain links TRBV19 with TRBJ2-5; 9 nucleotides agree with TRBD1. V was pared by 8 bases and J by 3 bases, with 7 bases of the junction left unmatched. The V gene's germline CDR1 is LNHDA and CDR2 SQIVND (reference sequence). The CDR3 runs 14 residues. The CDR3 protein is CASHPGTGKETQYF. The DNA for the CDR3 is TGTGCCAGTCACCCGGGGACAGGGAAAGAGACCCAGTACTTC.

The V call is TRBV15, the J call TRBJ2-1; D ambiguous. Per germline, CDR1 LNHNV and CDR2 YYDKDF (reference sequence). Between the trimmed V and J ends, which lost 1 base and 7 bases, there was a span of 17 bases. The CDR3 contains 16 residues. The CDR3 DNA reads TGTGCCACCAGCAGAGGGTCTTACACCGTTAAGAATGAGCAGTTCTTC. This translates into CATSRGSYTVKNEQFF. The full variable domain, in which reference TRBV15 and TRBJ2-1 provide the parts outside the CDR3, is DAMVIQNPRYQVTQFGKPVTLSCSQTLNHNVMYWYQQKSSQAPKLLFHYYDKDFNNEADTPDNFQSRRPNTSFCFLDIRSPGLGDTAMYLCATSRGSYTVKNEQFFGPGTRLTVL.

Here the CDR3 reads CASSLGSGGQGYYNEQFF. CDR3 coding DNA: TGTGCCAGCAGCTTAGGGAGTGGGGGACAGGGGTATTACAATGAGCAGTTCTTC. This chain joins TRBV11-2 and TRBJ2-1; 10 positions match TRBD1. V gave up 1 base and J gave up 4 bases; unmatched junction bases: 10. Germline CDR1 is SGHAT and CDR2 is FQNNGV. The CDR3 consists of 18 residues.

The rearrangement joins TRBV2 to TRBJ1-2; TRBD1 aligns across 9 bases. The CDR3 sequence is 15 residues long. Unmatched junction bases numbered 8, after V lost 6 bases and J lost 3 bases. Germline-derived CDR1 and CDR2 are SNHLY and FYNNEI. CDR3 protein: CASRDRGNVHYGYTF. The CDR3 nucleotides are TGTGCCAGCAGGGACAGGGGCAACGTGCACTATGGCTACACCTTC.

V gene TRBV28 combines with J gene TRBJ1-4, with TRBD1 identical over 9 bases. V gave up 6 bases and J gave up 5 bases; unmatched junction bases: 4. The CDR3 runs 14 residues. Germline V CDR1 and CDR2: MDHEN, SYDVKM. CDR3 DNA sequence: TGTGCCAGCAGACTACAGGGGGCCAATGAAAAACTGTTTTTT. Translated, it gives CASRLQGANEKLFF.

The V gene is TRBV19, the J gene TRBJ1-4; perhaps TRBD1 as D (6 bases). V was cut by 6 bases and J by 5 bases, with 19 bases left in between. This CDR3 is built from 16 residues. Germline V gene sequence: CDR1 LNHDA, CDR2 SQIVND (reference sequence). The CDR3 spells CASSPPGVVSNEKLFF. As DNA, the CDR3 is TGTGCCAGTAGCCCCCCAGGGGTGGTCTCGAATGAAAAACTGTTTTTT.

J is TRBJ1-4 and V is TRBV13; D is ambiguous. CDR1 is PRHDT and CDR2 is FYEKMQ in the germline V gene (reference sequence). The CDR3 has 15 residues. V was clipped by 0 bases and J by 0 bases, with 5 bases between them. The CDR3 DNA sequence: TGTGCCAGCAGCTTAGGACAGTCAACTAATGAAAAACTGTTTTTT. This encodes CASSLGQSTNEKLFF.

The chain joins TRBV7-2 to TRBJ2-2; no reliable D call. The CDR3 totals 13 residues. V lost 5 bases and J lost 3, with 7 bases in between. Germline V gene lookup returns CDR1 SGHTA and CDR2 FQGNSA. For the CDR3, the DNA is TGTGCCAGCAGCCTCGAGTACACCGGGGAGCTGTTTTTT. It translates to CASSLEYTGELFF.

The rearrangement joins TRBV7-2 to TRBJ1-5; tentatively, D is TRBD1 (6 bases). CDR1 and CDR2 from the germline V gene are SGHTA and FQGNSA. The CDR3 spans 13 residues. V was pared by 2 bases and J by 5 bases, with 7 bases between. The CDR3 region is CASSLNRDQPQHF. The CDR3, as DNA: TGTGCCAGCAGCTTAAACAGGGATCAGCCCCAGCATTTT.

The J gene is TRBJ2-1, the V gene TRBV27; D is undetermined. The V gene's germline CDR1 is MNHEY and CDR2 SMNVEV (reference sequence). The CDR3 runs to 14 residues. V was clipped by 3 bases and J by 4 bases, with 10 bases between them. CDR3 sequence reads: CASSFKASYNEQFF. The CDR3 DNA reads as TGTGCCAGCAGTTTTAAAGCGAGTTACAATGAGCAGTTCTTC.

J is TRBJ2-1 and V is TRBV6-5, with D possibly being TRBD2 (6 bases). The CDR3 is made up of 14 amino acids. V dropped 7 bases and J dropped 4 bases, with 14 bases sitting between them. CDR1 is MNHEY, CDR2 SVGAGI, per germline. The CDR3 here is CASTPIRGYNEQFF. CDR3 DNA sequence: TGTGCCAGCACGCCTATCCGGGGGTACAATGAGCAGTTCTTC.

The chain uses TRBV29-1 and TRBJ1-2; possibly TRBD1 for D (5 bases). The CDR3 is made up of 13 amino acids. The germline CDR1 and CDR2 sequences are SQVTM and ANQGSEA. V was cut by 1 base and J by 3 bases, with 9 bases left in between. The chain's CDR3 is CSVEGGGYYGYTF. CDR3 sequence (DNA): TGCAGCGTTGAAGGGGGCGGATACTATGGCTACACCTTC.